This T cell receptor beta chain was captured by sequencing in a study of cytomegalovirus exposure and HLA in healthy donors. The CDR3 extends over 15 amino acids. Germline loops: CDR1 SEHNR, CDR2 FQNEAQ (reference sequence). Deletions cut 2 bases from V and 8 bases from J, with 16 bases between. The PCR had 60 Vbeta and 13 Jbeta primers. Profiled with immunoSEQ multiplex PCR; TCRdb holds only in-frame clones, not every one. The sample lists fewer than 250,000 clones, roughly 82% occurring once. For this clone: Its antigen is as yet unknown.

Study-wide results and limits: Later on, an analysis tied 15,000 to 20,000 TCR beta sequences to HLA alleles at 0.05 false discovery rate.

Sequencing was performed on PBMCs. This TCR derives from a man between 35 and 55 years old in good health and CMV-seropositive. V usage is TRBV7-9 and J usage is TRBJ2-1; D not certain. The CDR3 nucleotides read TGTGCCAGCAGCTTAACGCTGGCGGCCCAACATGAGCAGTTCTTC. It encodes CASSLTLAAQHEQFF.